This T cell receptor (beta chain) was identified during a study of human T cells and chemical hapten exposure. The CDR3 is made up of 15 amino acids. Per germline, CDR1 LGHNA and CDR2 YSLEER. V was clipped by 4 bases and J by 0 bases; unmatched bases: 2. Time point given: pre-sensitization, week 0. Treatment in this sample: therapeutic diphenylcyclopropenone sensitization with weekly scalp DPC. This clonotype was counted ten times or more. TCRdb re-derived calls from the RACE reads in MiXCR, one entry per CDR3 protein. Counted here are some 300,000 distinct CDR3 sequences, about 5% occurring once; the ten biggest clones make up around 8.6%.

The gene calls are TRBV4-3 and TRBJ2-3; 9 bases map to TRBD1. This sequence was found in a woman under 30 with alopecia areata. Some clones in this sample may be carry-over from other donors' samples. Sequenced here: whole blood, sampled in connection with sensitization to the hapten diphenylcyclopropenone (DPC). The CDR3 region is CASSRGQGSTDTQYF. The CDR3 bases are TGCGCCAGCAGCCGGGGACAGGGAAGCACAGATACGCAGTATTTT.